These T cell receptor beta chains were read from a single sample in a study of metastatic and nonmetastatic thyroid tumors. TCRdb re-clonotyped the PCR reads via MiXCR. The data hold under 4,000 clones, with 35% observed a single time. Sequencing used adjacent normal tissue. These receptors were collected from a male donor with papillary thyroid cancer or a benign thyroid nodule (not recorded which). Some clones in this sample may be carry-over from other donors' samples. Each CDR3 is given with its conserved first and last residue. The D gene is left open where the match is weak. Rows may omit the clone size; those that give it use once, few, many or a size class.

-	TRBJ1-6	15	TRBV28	few	CASSLMGHYNSPLHF	TGTGCCAGCAGTTTGATGGGACATTATAATTCACCCCTCCACTTT
-	TRBJ2-7	13	TRBV5-1	few	CASSPDEVYEQYF	TGCGCCAGCAGCCCCGACGAGGTCTACGAGCAGTACTTC
-	TRBJ1-6	17	TRBV20-1	-	CSAREGISRSNNSPLHF	TGCAGTGCTAGGGAGGGAATTTCGCGTTCGAATAATTCACCCCTCCACTTT
-	TRBJ1-1	13	TRBV27	few	CASSLTDYTEAFF	TGTGCCAGCAGTTTGACTGATTACACTGAAGCTTTCTTT
TRBD2	TRBJ2-4	13	TRBV6-5	-	CASSSGTAAIQYF	TGTGCCAGCAGTAGCGGGACTGCGGCCATTCAGTACTTC
-	TRBJ1-6	14	TRBV6-1	-	CASSEGLYNSPLHF	TGTGCCAGCAGTGAGGGCCTTTATAATTCACCCCTCCACTTT
-	TRBJ1-1	15	TRBV5-5	-	CASSLDRRFNTEAFF	TGTGCCAGCAGCTTGGATAGGCGATTCAACACTGAAGCTTTCTTT
-	TRBJ1-1	13	TRBV4-3	-	CASSQSPGTEAFF	TGCGCCAGCAGCCAATCCCCGGGGACTGAAGCTTTCTTT
-	TRBJ1-6	14	TRBV28	few	CASSPKGLGLALHF	TGTGCCAGCAGCCCGAAGGGACTGGGCTTGGCCCTCCACTTT
TRBD1	TRBJ1-2	12	TRBV6-2/TRBV6-3	-	CASDRGGYGYTF	TGTGCCAGTGACAGGGGTGGCTATGGCTACACCTTC
-	TRBJ2-4	15	TRBV20-1	-	CSAPHRTPRRGIQYF	TGCAGTGCTCCCCATCGGACCCCTAGGAGGGGCATTCAGTACTTC
-	TRBJ1-2	14	TRBV18	-	CASSPQIARLGCTF	TGTGCCAGCTCACCGCAGATTGCGAGATTAGGCTGCACCTTC
TRBD1	TRBJ1-5	15	TRBV11-2	-	CASSLGQGANQPQHF	TGTGCCAGCAGCTTAGGACAGGGGGCCAATCAGCCCCAGCATTTT
-	TRBJ2-7	14	TRBV5-4	-	CASSLGSSLYEQYF	TGTGCCAGCAGCTTGGGGAGCAGCCTCTACGAGCAGTACTTC
-	TRBJ1-1	12	TRBV30	-	CAWKWGGAEAFF	TGTGCCTGGAAGTGGGGCGGGGCTGAAGCTTTCTTT
TRBD1	TRBJ1-1	14	TRBV2	few	CASSLDRGGTEAFF	TGTGCCAGCAGTTTGGACAGGGGGGGAACTGAAGCTTTCTTT
-	TRBJ1-5	15	TRBV6-1	few	CASRPQGTVNQPQHF	TGTGCCAGCAGACCTCAGGGGACGGTGAATCAGCCCCAGCATTTT
TRBD2	TRBJ2-1	12	TRBV29-1	-	CSVRAGGNEQFF	TGCAGCGTTAGAGCGGGAGGAAATGAGCAGTTCTTC
-	TRBJ2-3	17	TRBV24-1	-	CATSETQGTPTKDTQYF	TGTGCCACCAGTGAAACCCAGGGTACCCCGACAAAAGATACGCAGTATTTT
-	TRBJ2-7	13	TRBV6-1	large	CASSATNGYEQYF	TGTGCCAGCAGTGCAACAAATGGCTACGAGCAGTACTTC
-	TRBJ2-3	17	TRBV27	few	CASSLFAVGAGTDTQYF	TGTGCCAGCAGTTTATTTGCAGTGGGAGCCGGCACAGATACGCAGTATTTT
TRBD1	TRBJ2-3	17	TRBV6-5	-	CASRGGTGTPNSDTQYF	TGTGCCAGTCGAGGGGGGACAGGGACACCCAACTCAGATACGCAGTATTTT